This TCR beta chain was recovered during a study of blood T cells in healthy people across ages. General observations from the study: Possibly confounding the expanded clonotype changes was the fact that donor CMV status was unknown. A greater number of naive CD4+ cells and higher diversity distinguished long-lived donors from aged donors.

It was with a sample-barcoded 5' primer and a J-beta primer mix that a second PCR of about 6 to 11 cycles was run. MiXCR, applied by TCRdb to the 5' RACE reads, yields one record per CDR3 protein. The sample holds about 780,000 distinct CDR3 sequences, more than 35% seen once. Comments on this clonotype: No antigen is known for it.

Germline CDR1 is LGHNA and CDR2 is YNFKEQ. The CDR3 contains 16 residues. The junction had 6 bases not matched to a gene; V was cut back by 1 base and J by 4 bases. The sample providers were healthy Caucasian people from Russia, aged roughly 6 to 100. Material for sequencing was blood. This TCR derives from a man older than 75 in good health. The chain employs TRBV4-2 and TRBJ2-3; 9 bases align to TRBD2. CDR3 in amino acids: CASSQALAGGADTQYF. The CDR3 DNA reads TGTGCCAGCAGCCAAGCTCTTGCGGGAGGGGCAGATACGCAGTATTTT.